The present entry profiles one T cell receptor (beta chain) with its context. As yet, its antigen is unknown. At one end the junction does not follow the germline gene, possibly because of a read error. TCRdb independently ran MiXCR on the reads; one entry per CDR3 protein. The repertoire has approximately 910,000 distinct CDR3 sequences, around a third of them found once; the top ten carry about 14%. The sample originates from a study of T cell repertoires in cytomegalovirus infection. Germline CDR1 SGHVS, CDR2 FQNEAQ. The CDR3 is 16 amino acids. Sequenced material: cultured CD8+ T cells from PBMCs, taken from culture after CMV antigen stimulation. The sequence was obtained from a human donor in good health (CMV status not recorded). Some clones in this sample may be carry-over from other donors' samples. V and J are TRBV7-8 and TRBJ1-1; D uncertain. The DNA for the CDR3 is TGTGCCAACAGCTCCCTGGACGACACTCCAAACACTGAAGCTTTCTTT. Amino acids: CANSSLDDTPNTEAFF.